A selection of T cell receptor beta chains follows, all from one sample in a study of shared clonotypes between healthy human individuals. Profiled with immunoSEQ multiplex PCR; TCRdb holds only in-frame clones, not every one. The sample gives around 610,000 clones, approximately 96% of which show up once; roughly 0.12% is in the top ten. Input material: naive CD8+ T cells sorted from blood. All receptors derive from a woman in her twenties or thirties in good health. Both conserved end residues are part of each CDR3. A D gene is named only where the DNA matches it firmly. Expanded clones are given a class, and other clones once, few, many or no size at all.

TGTGCCAGCAGTCGGTCGGTCGGGTTCCAACTTGAGGGGAAAGAGACCCAGTACTTC	CASSRSVGFQLEGKETQYF	.	TRBJ2-5	TRBV28	.
TGTGCCAGCAGCTTAATTATAGGCGGCTCCTACGAGCAGTACTTC	CASSLIIGGSYEQYF	.	TRBJ2-7	TRBV11-2	.
TGTGCCAGCAGTTTAGCTTCCGCCTACGAGCAGTACTTC	CASSLASAYEQYF	.	TRBJ2-7	TRBV27	.
TGTGCCAGCAGCTTAGCAGCCCCGGTCGAGCAGTACTTC	CASSLAAPVEQYF	.	TRBJ2-7	TRBV7-8	.
TGCGCCAGCAGCTTGGAAGGGGCCTACGAGCAGTACTTC	CASSLEGAYEQYF	.	TRBJ2-7	TRBV5-1	.
TGTGCCAGCAGTTCACCCAGGGAAGGCAAGCAGCCCCAGCATTTT	CASSSPREGKQPQHF	.	TRBJ1-5	TRBV28	.
TGTGCCAGCAGTGCGCCAGGGATAGTAACCGGGGAGCTGTTTTTT	CASSAPGIVTGELFF	.	TRBJ2-2	TRBV28	.
TGTGCCAGTAGCACCGGGACAGGGAGCAATCAGCCCCAGCATTTT	CASSTGTGSNQPQHF	.	TRBJ1-5	TRBV19	TRBD1
TGTGCCAGCAGTGAGTCTAGCGGGACCTCCTACAATGAGCAGTTCTTC	CASSESSGTSYNEQFF	.	TRBJ2-1	TRBV2	TRBD2
TGCAGCGGGAGCTGGGACAGGGACTACGAGCAGTACTTC	CSGSWDRDYEQYF	.	TRBJ2-7	TRBV29-1	TRBD1
TGTGCCAGCAGTTTATTTGGCAGACACAATGAGCAGTTCTTC	CASSLFGRHNEQFF	.	TRBJ2-1	TRBV27	.
TGTGCCAGCAGTTTAGAGTTTGGACAGATAAATAATCAGCCCCAGCATTTT	CASSLEFGQINNQPQHF	.	TRBJ1-5	TRBV28	.
TGTGCCAGCAGCTTCGCCGGGGGTTACAATGAGCAGTTCTTC	CASSFAGGYNEQFF	.	TRBJ2-1	TRBV5-4	.
TGTGCCAGCAGCTTGCCCGGAGGCCGAGAGACCCAGTACTTC	CASSLPGGRETQYF	.	TRBJ2-5	TRBV5-4	.
TGTGCCAGCAGCTCCCGTAAAGGACTAGCGGGAGCTGGCGAGAGCACAGATACGCAGTATTTT	CASSSRKGLAGAGESTDTQYF	.	TRBJ2-3	TRBV13	TRBD2
TGTGCCAGCAGTTTATTGATCTCAATAGAGACCCAGTACTTC	CASSLLISIETQYF	.	TRBJ2-5	TRBV27	.
TGTGCCAGCAGCGTAGCCGTGCGGGGCACAGATACGCAGTATTTT	CASSVAVRGTDTQYF	.	TRBJ2-3	TRBV9	.
TGTGCCAGCAGCTCCCCGGTGGAAAGCACAGATACGCAGTATTTT	CASSSPVESTDTQYF	.	TRBJ2-3	TRBV7-6	.
TGTGCCAGCAGTACGGGACTCCGTGGTTACGATACGCAGTATTTT	CASSTGLRGYDTQYF	.	TRBJ2-3	TRBV28	.
TGTGCCAGCAGTTCCCCCCGACTAGCGGGAGGGCTTAATCCCCCCGGGGAGCTGTTTTTT	CASSSPRLAGGLNPPGELFF	.	TRBJ2-2	TRBV28	TRBD2
TGCGCCAGCAGCCCTGGTATAGCGACCACAGATACGCAGTATTTT	CASSPGIATTDTQYF	.	TRBJ2-3	TRBV5-1	.
TGCGCCAGCAGCCAAGAACAGAGCCCAATCGCCTACGAGCAGTACTTC	CASSQEQSPIAYEQYF	.	TRBJ2-7	TRBV4-1	.
TGTGCCAGCAGCGTAGCGGGAGGAGCCTACGAGCAGTACTTC	CASSVAGGAYEQYF	.	TRBJ2-7	TRBV6-1	TRBD2
TGTGCCAGCAGCTCACGGGACACTGGCACTGAAGCTTTCTTT	CASSSRDTGTEAFF	.	TRBJ1-1	TRBV13	.
TGTGCCAGCAGCCCCATCTCCTACGAGCAGTACTTC	CASSPISYEQYF	.	TRBJ2-7	TRBV9	.
TGTGCCAGCAGCTTAACTGCGTGGGTAGTCAGGGGGGGGACCACAGATACGCAGTATTTT	CASSLTAWVVRGGTTDTQYF	.	TRBJ2-3	TRBV7-8	.
TGTGCCAGTAGTATTAAAACTAGCGGGATCTCCTACGAGCAGTACTTC	CASSIKTSGISYEQYF	.	TRBJ2-7	TRBV19	TRBD2
TGTGCCAGCAATCCCCATGTGGCTAGCGGAGACAATGAGCAGTTCTTC	CASNPHVASGDNEQFF	.	TRBJ2-1	TRBV2	TRBD2
TGTGCCAGCAGCCAAAACAGGAAAATCGATTACTACAATGAGCAGTTCTTC	CASSQNRKIDYYNEQFF	.	TRBJ2-1	TRBV4-2	.
TGTGCCAGCAGTTACAGCCCGGGACAGGAAACCTACGAGCAGTACTTC	CASSYSPGQETYEQYF	.	TRBJ2-7	TRBV6-5	TRBD1
TGCGCCAGCAGCTTGAGCTGGGGCACTGAAGCTTTCTTT	CASSLSWGTEAFF	.	TRBJ1-1	TRBV5-1	.
TGCAGCGTTGAAGATCAACAGTATGGCTACACCTTC	CSVEDQQYGYTF	.	TRBJ1-2	TRBV29-1	.
TGTGCCAGCAGAATAATAGCGGGAGGGGAGTACGAGCAGTGCTTC	CASRIIAGGEYEQCF	.	TRBJ2-7	TRBV28	TRBD2
TGTGCCAGCAGCTTAGTAGTAGGGGAAACGGGAAATGAGCAGTTCTTC	CASSLVVGETGNEQFF	.	TRBJ2-1	TRBV7-6	.
TGTGCCAGCAACGAAGGGGACAGAACCTACGAGCAGTACTTC	CASNEGDRTYEQYF	.	TRBJ2-7	TRBV5-4	TRBD1
TGTGCCAGCAGTTTCACAACGGAGGGCGATGAGCAGTTCTTC	CASSFTTEGDEQFF	.	TRBJ2-1	TRBV28	.
TGTGCCGGCTTCTACGAGCAGTACTTC	CAGFYEQYF	.	TRBJ2-7	TRBV6-1	.
TGTGCCAGCAGCTTAGTCCCCGTAGAGACCCAGTACTTC	CASSLVPVETQYF	.	TRBJ2-5	TRBV7-9	.
TGTGCCAGCAGCTTAGCCGGCTACAACCCAACTAATGAAAAACTGTTTTTT	CASSLAGYNPTNEKLFF	.	TRBJ1-4	TRBV7-8	.
TGTGCCAGCAGCGTAGACCGGACAGGAGGCCTCCGACCCCAGCATTTT	CASSVDRTGGLRPQHF	.	TRBJ1-5	TRBV9	TRBD1
TGTGCCAGCAGCCTCCGGGCCGCTTCGTTGGGGGCGCAGTACTTC	CASSLRAASLGAQYF	.	TRBJ2-7	TRBV28	.
TGTGCCAGTAGTACTTTCATCAGTTTTTCGGAGACCCAGTACTTC	CASSTFISFSETQYF	.	TRBJ2-5	TRBV19	.
TGTGCCAGCAGCCATAGACAGAAAGGGGTCTACGAGCAGTACTTC	CASSHRQKGVYEQYF	.	TRBJ2-7	TRBV28	.
TGTGCCAGCAGCTTGGGGACAGCTTCCTACGAGCAGTACTTC	CASSLGTASYEQYF	.	TRBJ2-7	TRBV9	TRBD1
TGTGCCAGCAGCTTATTCCAGCGGCAGGTCTACGAGCAGTACTTC	CASSLFQRQVYEQYF	.	TRBJ2-7	TRBV7-8	.
TGCGCCAGCAGCCTTTCAGGGGGCGGATTTTCTGGGGCCAACGTCCTGACTTTC	CASSLSGGGFSGANVLTF	once	TRBJ2-6	TRBV5-1	TRBD1
TGTGCCAGCAGCTCCTCTGACTGGGGCCTCTCGTATGAGCAGTTCTTC	CASSSSDWGLSYEQFF	.	TRBJ2-1	TRBV7-8	.
TGTGCCAGCAGCACAGATTCAAACACCATATATTTT	CASSTDSNTIYF	.	TRBJ1-3	TRBV11-3	.
TGTGCCAGCAGTGGACAGGGCAGGGGCTCCTACGAGCAGTACTTC	CASSGQGRGSYEQYF	.	TRBJ2-7	TRBV27	TRBD1
TGTGCCACCAGCAGAGCTTCTACGACGCTGGTTAATCAGCCCCAGCATTTT	CATSRASTTLVNQPQHF	once	TRBJ1-5	TRBV15	.